The present entry profiles one TCR beta chain with its context. Clones were sequenced by immunoSEQ multiplex PCR, and TCRdb holds only the in-frame ones, with some missing. The repertoire includes fewer than 250,000 clones, about 90% of them detected once, and 2.2% sits in the top ten. This CDR3 spans 16 amino acids. J was trimmed by 3 bases and V by 4 bases; bases with no gene match: 7. This sample was taken from a study of blood T cell repertoires in COVID-19. Study information: The origin of the acute and convalescent COVID-19 samples was the United States, Italy and Spain.

The chain joins TRBV23-1 to TRBJ2-2; TRBD1 aligns across 8 bases. TRBV23-1 counts as an open reading frame of uncertain function. Sequences were obtained from peripheral blood. This clonotype originated in a woman in her forties or fifties with acute or convalescent COVID-19. Here the CDR3 DNA reads TGCGCCAGCAGTCCCTACAGGGGACAGGACACCGGGGAGCTGTTTTTT. This encodes CASSPYRGQDTGELFF.